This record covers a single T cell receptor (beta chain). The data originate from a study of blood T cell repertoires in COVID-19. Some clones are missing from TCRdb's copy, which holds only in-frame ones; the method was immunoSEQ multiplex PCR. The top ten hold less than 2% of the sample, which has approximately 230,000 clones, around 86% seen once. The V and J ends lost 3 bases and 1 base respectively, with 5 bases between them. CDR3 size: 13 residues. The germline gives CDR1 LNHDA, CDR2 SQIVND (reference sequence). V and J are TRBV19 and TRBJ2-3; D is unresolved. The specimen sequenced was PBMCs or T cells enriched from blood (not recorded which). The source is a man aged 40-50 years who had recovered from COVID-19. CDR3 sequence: CASSIPGTDTQYF. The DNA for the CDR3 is TGTGCCAGTAGTATTCCAGGCACAGATACGCAGTATTTT.